This T cell receptor beta chain derives from a study of ipilimumab plus nivolumab after autologous stem cell transplantation. Study-level information: Median doses per patient: about five ipilimumab, about 8 nivolumab. Study-wide results and caveats: Authors suggest TCR repertoire, Treg phenotype and gut microbiota support further study.

The method was immunoSEQ multiplex PCR; TCRdb's version includes in-frame clones alone and lacks a portion of them. Of some 43,000 clones in the sample, roughly 88% are singletons; the top ten hold approximately 0.83%. Starting 14 to 28 days after autologous transplant, ipilimumab 1 mg/kg was given. CDR3 length: 13 residues. CDR1 and CDR2 from the germline V gene are GTSNPN and SVGIG (reference sequence). V lost 4 bases and J 2 bases, leaving 9 bases between the germline ends. Details on this clone: The antigen is not known.

Sequences were derived from PBMCs, sampled in a trial of ipilimumab plus nivolumab as post-transplant consolidation. The TCR sequence derives from a male donor with multiple myeloma. The chain joins TRBV30 to TRBJ1-3; D is unresolved. CDR3 sequence: CAWNPGAGNTIYF. The CDR3 DNA follows: TGTGCCTGGAACCCTGGAGCTGGAAACACCATATATTTT.